This is a list of T cell receptor beta chains from one sample in a study of response to subunit inactivated influenza vaccine. TCRdb independently ran MiXCR on the RT-PCR reads; one entry per CDR3 protein. The sample lists more than 450,000 distinct CDR3 sequences; around 8% were seen once. The input for sequencing was PBMCs from blood, taken roughly 24 months after vaccination. These receptors all stem from a man aged 50-75 years who received an inactivated influenza vaccine. Each CDR3 is given with its conserved first and last residue. The D gene is left open where the match is weak. Size tells how often a clone was seen (once, few, many) or the class of an expanded clone, and some rows leave it out.

.	few	TRBJ1-2	TRBV12-3/TRBV12-4	TGTGCCAGCAGTTTAGGGGCCTCCTCCCGGTCCTATGGCTACACCTTC	CASSLGASSRSYGYTF
.	many	TRBJ1-3	TRBV5-1	TGCGCCAGCAGCCCAGGAACCGGGAACTCTGGAAACACCATATATTTT	CASSPGTGNSGNTIYF
.	.	TRBJ2-4	TRBV12-3/TRBV12-4	TGTGCCAGCAGTTTAAGTCGACTAGCCAAAAACATTCAGTACTTC	CASSLSRLAKNIQYF
.	.	TRBJ1-1	TRBV5-1	TGCGCCAGCAGCTTGGCCCCCGGGGGTTCAAGCACTGAAGCTTTCTTT	CASSLAPGGSSTEAFF
.	many	TRBJ2-7	TRBV20-1	TGCAGTGCTAGAAGTCCCGGTGGGTACGAGCAGTACTTC	CSARSPGGYEQYF
.	many	TRBJ2-1	TRBV10-3	TGTGCCATCAGTGAGGAACTAGCCTATGAGCAGTTCTTC	CAISEELAYEQFF
.	.	TRBJ2-1	TRBV7-2	TGTGCCAGCAGCCCTCAGGTCTACAATGAGCAGTTCTTC	CASSPQVYNEQFF
.	many	TRBJ2-2	TRBV12-3/TRBV12-4	TGTGCCAGCAGCTATAGGAGTACCGGGGAGCTGTTTTTT	CASSYRSTGELFF
.	.	TRBJ2-2	TRBV20-1	TGCAGTGCAGATCAGCAATACACCGGGGAGCTGTTTTTT	CSADQQYTGELFF
.	.	TRBJ1-6	TRBV6-2/TRBV6-3	TGTGCCAGCAGCCCTACCGGCAGGGATAATTCACCCCTCCACTTT	CASSPTGRDNSPLHF
TRBD1	few	TRBJ1-1	TRBV7-9	TGTGCCAGCAGCTCACCGGGACAGAGTGAAGCTTTCTTT	CASSSPGQSEAFF
TRBD1	.	TRBJ1-6	TRBV10-2	TGCGCCAGCAGATTTGGGACAGGGAATAATTTTTATTCACCCCTCCACTTT	CASRFGTGNNFYSPLHF
.	few	TRBJ2-7	TRBV7-6	TGTGCCAGCAGTCCCGACATGGGCGAGCAGTACTTC	CASSPDMGEQYF
.	few	TRBJ2-1	TRBV24-1	TGTGCCACCAGTGATTTAAAATCGGAGCGAGACTCCTACAATGAGCAGTTCTTC	CATSDLKSERDSYNEQFF
TRBD2	.	TRBJ2-5	TRBV29-1	TGCAGCGTTGAACGGACAGTCGGGGGGGGAGAGACCCAGTACTTC	CSVERTVGGGETQYF
TRBD2	few	TRBJ2-1	TRBV19	TGTGCCAGTACGAGACTAGCGGGAGAAAATGAGCAGTTCTTC	CASTRLAGENEQFF
.	.	TRBJ1-5	TRBV4-2	TGTGCCAGCAGCCAAGAATGGTACGGGGTAGGGCAGCCCCAGCATTTT	CASSQEWYGVGQPQHF
.	few	TRBJ2-1	TRBV12-3/TRBV12-4	TGTGCCAGCAGTAGGGGACTGGTCAGAAGCTCCTACAATGAGCAGTTCTTC	CASSRGLVRSSYNEQFF
TRBD2	few	TRBJ2-7	TRBV12-3/TRBV12-4	TGTGCCAGCAGTTTCACAGCGGGAAACGAGCAGTACTTC	CASSFTAGNEQYF
.	many	TRBJ1-1	TRBV20-1	TGCAGTGCTAGAGGCCTAGCTACCCTCCGAGCTTTCTTT	CSARGLATLRAFF
.	few	TRBJ2-5	TRBV6-1	TGTGCCAGCAGACCCGCCAAGGGCTCTTCGGAGACCCAGTACTTC	CASRPAKGSSETQYF
.	many	TRBJ1-5	TRBV20-1	TGCAGTGCTAGGACCGGGGGGAGTATGGGTAGTCAGCCCCAGCATTTT	CSARTGGSMGSQPQHF
.	few	TRBJ2-3	TRBV4-1	TGCGCCAGCAGCCAAAACAGGGTATGGACAGATACGCAGTATTTT	CASSQNRVWTDTQYF
.	many	TRBJ1-5	TRBV20-1	TGCAGTGCTGGGCCGGGAAATAGCAATCAGCCCCAGCATTTT	CSAGPGNSNQPQHF
.	many	TRBJ2-1	TRBV14	TGTGCCAGCAGCCAACGGGTCTCCTACAATGAGCAGTTCTTC	CASSQRVSYNEQFF
TRBD1	.	TRBJ1-4	TRBV4-3	TGCGCCAGCAGCCAAGATGGGGGACAGGGTATTGAAAAACTGTTTTTT	CASSQDGGQGIEKLFF
TRBD1	few	TRBJ2-7	TRBV9	TGTGCCAGCAGCTCTGGGGGACAGGTCCACGAGCAGTACTTC	CASSSGGQVHEQYF
TRBD1	few	TRBJ1-1	TRBV28	TGTGCCAGCACGACGGGACAGGGGGCGGCTGAAGCTTTCTTT	CASTTGQGAAEAFF
TRBD2	many	TRBJ2-7	TRBV3-1	TGTGCCAGCAGCCAAGAGGCGGGGGAGGGGTACGAGCAGTACTTC	CASSQEAGEGYEQYF
.	many	TRBJ1-4	TRBV4-3	TGCGCCAGCAGCCTGCAACTCGGGCTAACTAATGAAAAACTGTTTTTT	CASSLQLGLTNEKLFF
TRBD2	.	TRBJ2-1	TRBV9	TGTGCCAGCAGCGTAGTTGGAGCGGGAGGGCCGACGAATGAGCAGTTCTTC	CASSVVGAGGPTNEQFF
.	few	TRBJ1-1	TRBV4-3	TGCGCCAGCAGCCAAGACACGAGGTTGAACACTGAAGCTTTCTTT	CASSQDTRLNTEAFF
TRBD2	few	TRBJ2-7	TRBV18	TGTGCCAGCTCACCGGGACTAGCGGGAGGGCCCTCCTACGAGCAGTACTTC	CASSPGLAGGPSYEQYF
TRBD1	.	TRBJ1-5	TRBV9	TGTGCCAGCAGCGCTCGTGGGACAGGGGAACAGCCCCAGCATTTT	CASSARGTGEQPQHF
.	many	TRBJ2-5	TRBV7-9	TGTGCCAGCAGCTTAGGGTCCTATCAGTGGGAGACCCAGTACTTC	CASSLGSYQWETQYF
TRBD1	.	TRBJ2-1	TRBV4-3	TGCGCCAGCAGCCAAGATATCGGGACAGGGTTTTTTAATGAGCAGTTCTTC	CASSQDIGTGFFNEQFF
TRBD2	.	TRBJ2-1	TRBV20-1	TGCAGTGCTCCGCAAGCGGGGGTCGAGGTGAATGAGCAGTTCTTC	CSAPQAGVEVNEQFF
.	.	TRBJ1-2	TRBV4-2	TGTGCCAGCGGGCCCACTAACTATGGCTACACCTTC	CASGPTNYGYTF
.	many	TRBJ2-1	TRBV29-1	TGCAGCGTAGCTACCCCGGGCCTAGTCCATGAGCAGTTCTTC	CSVATPGLVHEQFF
.	.	TRBJ2-5	TRBV7-2	TGTGCCAGCAGCTTGGACAGTGCGCAAGGGAAGACCCAGTACTTC	CASSLDSAQGKTQYF
TRBD1	.	TRBJ2-2	TRBV5-8	TGTGCCAGCAGCGCCCGGGACAGGGGTCCCGGGGAGCTGTTTTTT	CASSARDRGPGELFF
.	.	TRBJ2-1	TRBV18	TGTGCCAGCTCACCACCGTGGCGGGATCCGTTTTCCAATGAGCAGTTCTTC	CASSPPWRDPFSNEQFF
.	many	TRBJ1-5	TRBV4-3	TGCGCCAGCAGTCCATTACCCGTGGGTCGACAGCCCCAGCATTTT	CASSPLPVGRQPQHF
.	many	TRBJ1-1	TRBV5-1	TGCGCCAGCAGCCACCCGTCAGCAGGGACTGAAGCTTTCTTT	CASSHPSAGTEAFF
.	many	TRBJ1-4	TRBV3-1	TGTGCCAGCAGCCAAGGCCAAATGGGGCCGGTGGGTGAAAAACTGTTTTTT	CASSQGQMGPVGEKLFF
.	.	TRBJ2-7	TRBV7-8	TGTGCCAGCAGCTTGACGGTCGAGCAGTACTTC	CASSLTVEQYF
.	many	TRBJ2-2	TRBV29-1	TGCAGCGTTGAGAGAGGGACCGGGGAGCTGTTTTTT	CSVERGTGELFF
.	.	TRBJ1-1	TRBV29-1	TGCAGCGTCGCAGATAACACTGAAGCTTTCTTT	CSVADNTEAFF
TRBD2	many	TRBJ2-1	TRBV5-1	TGCGCCAGCAGCTCTGTAGCGGGGTCATACAATGAGCAGTTCTTC	CASSSVAGSYNEQFF
TRBD1	few	TRBJ2-4	TRBV27	TGTGCCAGCAAAGGGACAGGGATAGATTTGGGCAAAAACATTCAGTACTTC	CASKGTGIDLGKNIQYF
TRBD1	.	TRBJ2-5	TRBV12-3/TRBV12-4	TGTGCCAGCAGTTTTGGACAGGGGATTGTAGAGACCCAGTACTTC	CASSFGQGIVETQYF
TRBD1	.	TRBJ2-3	TRBV7-9	TGTGCCAGCAGCAAAAGGACAGGGGACCTGGTAGATACGCAGTATTTT	CASSKRTGDLVDTQYF
TRBD1	few	TRBJ2-7	TRBV3-1	TGTGCCAGCAGCCAGGGACAGGTAGTATCCTACGAGCAGTACTTC	CASSQGQVVSYEQYF